Listed here is a single T cell receptor beta chain. Libraries were prepared by immunoSEQ multiplex PCR; TCRdb keeps only in-frame clonotypes and omits some of them. The repertoire holds around 360,000 clones, with roughly nine tenths as singletons. Germline CDR1 reads MNHEY; CDR2 reads SMNVEV (reference sequence). The CDR3 has 13 residues. V gave up 6 bases and J gave up 10 bases; unmatched junction bases: 5. The data were obtained in a study of blood T cell repertoires in COVID-19. Background on the study: In each case, the material was cDNA or gDNA derived from T cells, B-cell-depleted T cells, or PBMCs.

The sample consisted of PBMCs or T cells enriched from blood (not recorded which). This TCR was recovered from a woman in her twenties or thirties who had recovered from COVID-19. The V and J genes are TRBV27 and TRBJ2-1, with 11 bases matching TRBD2. CDR3 DNA sequence: TGTGCCAGCAGGCCTAGCGGGGGGCGGGAGCAGTTCTTC. Its protein is CASRPSGGREQFF.